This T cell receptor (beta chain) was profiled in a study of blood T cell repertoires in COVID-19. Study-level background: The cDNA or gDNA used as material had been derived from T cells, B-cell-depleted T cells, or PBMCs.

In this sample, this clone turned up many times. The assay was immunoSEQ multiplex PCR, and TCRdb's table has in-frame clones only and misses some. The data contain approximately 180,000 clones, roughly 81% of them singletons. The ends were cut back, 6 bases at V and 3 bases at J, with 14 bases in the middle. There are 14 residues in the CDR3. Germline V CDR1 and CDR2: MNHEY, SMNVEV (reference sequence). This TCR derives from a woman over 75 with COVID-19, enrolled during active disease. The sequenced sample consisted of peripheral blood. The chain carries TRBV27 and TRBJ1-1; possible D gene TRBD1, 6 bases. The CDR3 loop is CASRRPGADTEAFF. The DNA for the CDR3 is TGTGCCAGCAGGCGACCAGGGGCGGACACTGAAGCTTTCTTT.